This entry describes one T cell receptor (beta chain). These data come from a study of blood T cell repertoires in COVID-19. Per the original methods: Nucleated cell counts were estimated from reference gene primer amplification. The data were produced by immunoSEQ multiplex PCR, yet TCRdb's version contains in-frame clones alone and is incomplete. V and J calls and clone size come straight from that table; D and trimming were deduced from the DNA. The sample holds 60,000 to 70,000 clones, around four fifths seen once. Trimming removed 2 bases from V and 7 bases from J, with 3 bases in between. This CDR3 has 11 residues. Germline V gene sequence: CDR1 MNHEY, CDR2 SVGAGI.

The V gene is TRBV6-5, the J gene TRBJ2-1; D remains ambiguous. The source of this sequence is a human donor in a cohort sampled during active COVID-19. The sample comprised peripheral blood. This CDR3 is CASSYLNEQFF. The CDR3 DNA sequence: TGTGCCAGCAGTTACCTTAATGAGCAGTTCTTC.